Following are 17 T cell receptor beta chains from one sample sequenced in a study of shared clonotypes between healthy human individuals. Some clones are missing from TCRdb's copy, which holds only in-frame ones; the method was immunoSEQ multiplex PCR. The sample shows approximately 1.5 million clones, just under 99% of them seen only once. Sequenced sample: naive CD4+ T cells sorted from blood. Subset here: CD45RA+ positively selected. Source of these receptors: a man aged 25-45 years in good health.

The rearrangement links TRBV6-6 to TRBJ2-5; 12 bases agree with TRBD2. V lost 8 bases to trimming and J lost 2 bases; unmatched junction nucleotides: 9. Looked up from germline, CDR1 is MNHNY and CDR2 is SVGAGI (reference sequence). The CDR3 contains 16 residues. The CDR3 spells CASSDLAGGRQETQYF. The CDR3 DNA follows: TGTGCCAGCTCCGATCTAGCGGGAGGGAGACAAGAGACCCAGTACTTC.

V usage is TRBV7-2 and J usage is TRBJ2-7, with 11 bases aligning to TRBD1. Germline lookup yields CDR1 SGHTA and CDR2 FQGNSA. The CDR3 spans 15 residues. Trimming at V came to 4 bases and at J to 4 bases, leaving 6 bases not matched to a gene. The DNA of the CDR3 is TGTGCCAGCAGCTCCCGGGACAGGGGGATTTACGAGCAGTACTTC. The encoded protein is CASSSRDRGIYEQYF.

V is TRBV7-2 and J is TRBJ1-3; no clear D gene. Germline CDR1 is SGHTA and CDR2 is FQGNSA. The V and J ends lost 0 bases and 0 bases respectively, with 9 bases between them. The CDR3 is made up of 16 amino acids. CDR3 region: CASSLAGGFSGNTIYF. As DNA, the CDR3 is TGTGCCAGCAGCTTAGCTGGCGGCTTCTCTGGAAACACCATATATTTT.

In this sample, this clone turned up once. V and J are TRBV5-1 and TRBJ1-4; 9 nucleotides align to TRBD1. In germline, CDR1 is SGHRS, CDR2 YFSETQ. This CDR3 contains 14 residues. With 5 bases clipped from V and 8 bases from J, the junction kept 7 bases outside the gene matches. CDR3 residues: CASSSTGTGEKLFF. The CDR3 DNA sequence: TGCGCCAGCAGTTCCACCGGGACAGGGGAAAAACTGTTTTTT.

This chain links TRBV7-8 with TRBJ2-7; 9 nucleotides agree with TRBD2. V shed 5 bases and J 3 bases; nucleotides not matched to a gene: 11. Germline V gene sequence: CDR1 SGHVS, CDR2 FQNEAQ. CDR3 size: 16 residues. In DNA form, the CDR3 reads TGTGCCAGCAGCCTAAATAGCGGGAGCCCCATCTACGAGCAGTACTTC. Its translation: CASSLNSGSPIYEQYF.

CDR3: CASSRDTYYEQYF. The CDR3 nucleotides are TGTGCCAGCAGCAGGGACACATACTACGAGCAGTACTTC. This chain joins TRBV14 and TRBJ2-7; perhaps TRBD1 as D (6 bases). The CDR3 contains 13 residues. The V end lost 5 bases, the J end lost 3 bases, and 11 bases lay between the germline ends. Germline CDR1 and CDR2: SGHDN and FVKESK.

The V gene is TRBV7-2, the J gene TRBJ2-6; D is uncertain. The length of the CDR3 is 13 residues. Trimming removed 1 base from V and 4 bases from J, with 2 bases in between. Germline assignment: CDR1 SGHTA and CDR2 FQGNSA. The CDR3, as DNA: TGTGCCAGCAGCTTAGAGGGGGCCAACGTCCTGACTTTC. This codes for CASSLEGANVLTF.

This clone appeared once. The chain is built from TRBV19 and TRBJ2-7, with D possibly called TRBD1 or TRBD2 (5 bases each). CDR3 length: 17 amino acids. The ends were cut back, 6 bases at V and 3 bases at J, with 24 bases in the middle. CDR1 LNHDA and CDR2 SQIVND come from the germline V gene (reference sequence). CDR3 sequence reads: CASRHPFGARGDYEQYF. CDR3 in DNA: TGTGCCAGTAGACACCCTTTCGGGGCTAGAGGGGACTACGAGCAGTACTTC. Based on the CDR3 plus reference TRBV19 and TRBJ2-7, the full variable domain is DGGITQSPKYLFRKEGQNVTLSCEQNLNHDAMYWYRQDPGQGLRLIYYSQIVNDFQKGDIAEGYSVSREKKESFPLTVTSAQKNPTAFYLCASRHPFGARGDYEQYFGPGTRLTVT.

The rearrangement uses TRBV19 and TRBJ2-3, with 7 bases matching TRBD1. With V trimmed by 7 bases and J by 1 base, 5 bases remained unmatched. CDR3 length equals 14 residues. The germline gives CDR1 LNHDA, CDR2 SQIVND (reference sequence). The CDR3 nucleotides read TGTGCCAGTAATCGGGACAGAGGCACAGATACGCAGTATTTT. Encoded protein: CASNRDRGTDTQYF. Variable domain in full (rest from reference TRBV19 and TRBJ2-3): DGGITQSPKYLFRKEGQNVTLSCEQNLNHDAMYWYRQDPGQGLRLIYYSQIVNDFQKGDIAEGYSVSREKKESFPLTVTSAQKNPTAFYLCASNRDRGTDTQYFGPGTRLTVL.

The CDR3 here is CASSPLALGTGELFF. In DNA, the CDR3 is TGCGCCAGCAGCCCACTAGCGTTGGGCACCGGGGAGCTGTTTTTT. The V call is TRBV5-1, the J call TRBJ2-2, with TRBD2 identical over 7 bases. CDR1 and CDR2 (germline): SGHRS, YFSETQ. The CDR3 totals 15 residues. After removal of 4 bases from V and 4 bases from J, the junction contained 7 bases not matched to a gene.

This chain connects TRBV18 to TRBJ2-5, with D tentatively TRBD2 (6 bases). V shed 2 bases and J shed 2 bases, with 15 bases lying between them. From germline, CDR1 is KGHSH and CDR2 LQKENI. This CDR3 is 16 amino acids long. The CDR3 sequence: CASSPLGSGVQETQYF. The CDR3 DNA reads TGTGCCAGCTCACCATTGGGTAGCGGAGTACAAGAGACCCAGTACTTC.

The chain recombines TRBV7-2 with TRBJ2-7; TRBD2 aligns across 9 bases. After removal of 3 bases from V and 7 bases from J, the junction contained 10 bases not matched to a gene. This CDR3 comprises 15 residues. CDR1 and CDR2 from the germline V gene are SGHTA and FQGNSA. The CDR3 sequence: CASSLLAGPRGEQYF. For the CDR3, the DNA is TGTGCCAGCAGCTTGCTAGCGGGACCCAGGGGGGAGCAGTACTTC.

The CDR3 DNA reads TGTGCCAGTAGGAGGGACCGAGAAGCTTTCTTT. This gives the protein CASRRDREAFF. This chain joins TRBV19 and TRBJ1-1, with a possible D match to TRBD1 (5 bases). V was pared by 6 bases and J by 8 bases, with 10 bases between. The CDR3 has 11 amino acids. The germline V gene encodes CDR1 LNHDA and CDR2 SQIVND (reference sequence).

The chain employs TRBV5-4 and TRBJ2-1, with D unclear. V lost 4 bases to trimming and J lost 5 bases, with 10 bases between them. The germline gives CDR1 SGHNT, CDR2 YYREEE (reference sequence). The CDR3 runs 13 residues. The CDR3 spells CASSTFRNNEQFF. In nucleotides, the CDR3 is TGTGCCAGCAGCACGTTTAGAAACAATGAGCAGTTCTTC.

Of note for this clone: Distinct nucleotide sequences in the sample also encode this CDR3. The rearrangement joins TRBV7-9 to TRBJ1-1; the D gene is possibly TRBD1 (5 bases). Germline V CDR1 and CDR2: SEHNR, FQNEAQ (reference sequence). The CDR3 has 13 amino acids. The V and J ends lost 4 bases and 1 base respectively, with 7 bases between them. The DNA for the CDR3 is TGTGCCAGCAGCTCACAGGAGAACACTGAAGCTTTCTTT. This codes for CASSSQENTEAFF.

In nucleotides, the CDR3 is TGTGCCAGCAGAATCGCCGGGACAATTGGCTACGAGCAGTACTTC. Protein product: CASRIAGTIGYEQYF. V and J are TRBV6-5 and TRBJ2-7; D is possibly TRBD1 (6 bases). There are 15 residues in the CDR3. Per the germline V gene, CDR1 is MNHEY and CDR2 is SVGAGI. The V end lost 6 bases, the J end lost 3 bases, and 18 bases lay between the germline ends.

DNA of the CDR3: TGTGCCAGCAGCTCGGGACTAGCTGACTATGAGCAGTTCTTC. It encodes CASSSGLADYEQFF. This chain links TRBV11-1 with TRBJ2-1, with 9 positions matching TRBD2. The CDR3 is made up of 14 amino acids. V was pared by 4 bases and J by 8 bases, with 6 bases of the junction left unmatched. Germline CDR1 is SGHAT and CDR2 is FQDESV (reference sequence).